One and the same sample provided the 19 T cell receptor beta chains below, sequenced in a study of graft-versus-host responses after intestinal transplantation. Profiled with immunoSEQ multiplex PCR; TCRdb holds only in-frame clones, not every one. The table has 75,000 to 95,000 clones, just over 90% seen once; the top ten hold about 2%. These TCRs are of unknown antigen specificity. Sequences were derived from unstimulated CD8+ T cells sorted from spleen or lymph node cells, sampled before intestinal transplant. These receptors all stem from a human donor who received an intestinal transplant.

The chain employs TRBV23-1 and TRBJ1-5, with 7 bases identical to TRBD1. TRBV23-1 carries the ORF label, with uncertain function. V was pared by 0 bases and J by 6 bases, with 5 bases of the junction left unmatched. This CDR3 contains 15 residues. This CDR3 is CASSQSWTGVQPQHF. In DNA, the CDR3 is TGCGCCAGCAGTCAATCGTGGACAGGAGTTCAGCCCCAGCATTTT.

The CDR3 region is CASSSRTGMLGANVLTF. Written as DNA, the CDR3 is TGTGCCAGCAGCTCCCGGACAGGGATGTTAGGGGCCAACGTCCTGACTTTC. The chain has TRBV11-3 and TRBJ2-6; 8 nucleotides agree with TRBD1. Per the germline V gene, CDR1 is SGHNT and CDR2 is YENEEA. Trimming cost V 4 bases and J 4 bases; bases outside gene matches: 9. The CDR3 spans 17 residues.

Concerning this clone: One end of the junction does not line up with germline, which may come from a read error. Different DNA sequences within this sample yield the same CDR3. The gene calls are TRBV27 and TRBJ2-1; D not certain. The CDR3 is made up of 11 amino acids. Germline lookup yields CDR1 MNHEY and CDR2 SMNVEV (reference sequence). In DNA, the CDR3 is TGCGCCAGCAGTGGGCCCAATGAGCAGTTCTTC. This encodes CASSGPNEQFF.

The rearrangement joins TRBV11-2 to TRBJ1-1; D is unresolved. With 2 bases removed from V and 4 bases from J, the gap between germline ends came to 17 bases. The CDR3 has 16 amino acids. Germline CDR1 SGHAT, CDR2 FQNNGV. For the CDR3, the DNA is TGTGCCAGCAGCTTAAGCATCCCGGAGGAGGGCACTGAAGCTTTCTTT. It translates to CASSLSIPEEGTEAFF.

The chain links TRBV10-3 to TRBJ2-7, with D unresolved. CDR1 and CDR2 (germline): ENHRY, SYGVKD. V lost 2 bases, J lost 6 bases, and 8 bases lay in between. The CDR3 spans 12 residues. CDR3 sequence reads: CAISERQAEQYF. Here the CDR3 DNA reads TGTGCCATCAGTGAGCGTCAGGCCGAGCAGTACTTC.

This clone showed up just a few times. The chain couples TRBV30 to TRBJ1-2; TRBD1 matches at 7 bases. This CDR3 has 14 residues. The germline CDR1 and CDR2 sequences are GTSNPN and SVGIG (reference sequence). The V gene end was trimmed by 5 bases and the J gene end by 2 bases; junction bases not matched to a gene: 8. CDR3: CAWDRDSENYGYTF. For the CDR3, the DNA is TGTGCCTGGGATCGGGACAGCGAAAACTATGGCTACACCTTC.

The CDR3 loop reads CASSPGPGNIQYF. DNA for the CDR3: TGTGCCAGCTCACCGGGGCCCGGGAACATTCAGTACTTC. The chain joins TRBV18 to TRBJ2-4, with D possibly matching TRBD1 (5 bases). This CDR3 spans 13 amino acids. Trimming took 3 bases from V and 7 from J, leaving 10 bases between them. Germline CDR1 and CDR2: KGHSH and LQKENI. Together with reference TRBV18 and TRBJ2-4, the CDR3 gives the full variable domain: NAGVMQNPRHLVRRRGQEARLRCSPMKGHSHVYWYRQLPEEGLKFMVYLQKENIIDESGMPKERFSAEFPKEGPSILRIQQVVRGDSAAYFCASSPGPGNIQYFGAGTRLSVL.

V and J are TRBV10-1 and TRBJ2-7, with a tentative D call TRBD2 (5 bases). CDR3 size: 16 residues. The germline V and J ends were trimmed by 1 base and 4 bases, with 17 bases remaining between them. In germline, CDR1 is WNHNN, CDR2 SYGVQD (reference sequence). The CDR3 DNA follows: TGCGCCAGCAGTGAGTTTCGCTCGCCTGAGGGTTACGAGCAGTACTTC. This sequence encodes CASSEFRSPEGYEQYF.

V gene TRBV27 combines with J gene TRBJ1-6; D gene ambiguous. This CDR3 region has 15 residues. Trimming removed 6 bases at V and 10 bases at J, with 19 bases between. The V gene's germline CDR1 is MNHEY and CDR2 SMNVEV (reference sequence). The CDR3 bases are TGTGCCAGCAGATACCCCCCTCCGGGGAACTCACCCCTCCACTTT. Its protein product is CASRYPPPGNSPLHF.

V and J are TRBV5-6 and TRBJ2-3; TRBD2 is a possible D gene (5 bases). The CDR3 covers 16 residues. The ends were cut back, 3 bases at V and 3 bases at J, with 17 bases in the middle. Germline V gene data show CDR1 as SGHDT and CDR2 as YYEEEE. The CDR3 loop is CASSSGEAVGTDTQYF. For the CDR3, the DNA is TGTGCCAGCAGCTCCGGGGAAGCGGTCGGGACAGATACGCAGTATTTT.

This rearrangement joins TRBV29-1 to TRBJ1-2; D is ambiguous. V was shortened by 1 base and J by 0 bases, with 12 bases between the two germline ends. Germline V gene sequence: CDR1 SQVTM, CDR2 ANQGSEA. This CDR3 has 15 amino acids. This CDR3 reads CSVEVVQPANYGYTF. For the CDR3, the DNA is TGCAGCGTTGAAGTGGTACAACCAGCTAACTATGGCTACACCTTC.

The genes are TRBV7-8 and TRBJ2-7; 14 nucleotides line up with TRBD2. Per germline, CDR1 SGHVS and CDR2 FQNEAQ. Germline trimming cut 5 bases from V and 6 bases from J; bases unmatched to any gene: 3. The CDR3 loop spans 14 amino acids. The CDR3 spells CASSLGTSGGEQYF. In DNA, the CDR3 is TGTGCCAGCAGCCTCGGGACTAGCGGGGGCGAGCAGTACTTC.

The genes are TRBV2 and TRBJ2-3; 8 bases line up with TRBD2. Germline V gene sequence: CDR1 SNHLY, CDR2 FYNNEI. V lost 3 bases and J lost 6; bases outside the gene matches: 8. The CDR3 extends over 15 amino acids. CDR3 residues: CASSDGAGVSDTQYF. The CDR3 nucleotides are TGTGCCAGCAGTGACGGAGCGGGAGTTTCGGATACGCAGTATTTT.

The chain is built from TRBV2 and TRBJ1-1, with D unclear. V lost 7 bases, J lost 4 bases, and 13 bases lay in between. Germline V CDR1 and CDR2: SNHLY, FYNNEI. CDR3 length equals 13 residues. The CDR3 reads CASTAPLSTEAFF. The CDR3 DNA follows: TGTGCCAGCACTGCCCCTTTGAGCACTGAAGCTTTCTTT.

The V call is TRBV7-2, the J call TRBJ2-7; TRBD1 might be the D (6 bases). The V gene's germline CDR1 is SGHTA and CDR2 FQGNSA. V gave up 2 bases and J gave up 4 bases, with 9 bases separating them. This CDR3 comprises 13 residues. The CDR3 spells CASSLPRGYEQYF. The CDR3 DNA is TGTGCCAGCAGCTTACCCAGGGGATACGAGCAGTACTTC.

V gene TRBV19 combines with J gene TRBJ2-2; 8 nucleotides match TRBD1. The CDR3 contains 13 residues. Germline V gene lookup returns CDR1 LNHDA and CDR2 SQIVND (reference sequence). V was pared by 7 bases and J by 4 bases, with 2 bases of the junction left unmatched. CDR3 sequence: CASMTGVTGELFF. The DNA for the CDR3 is TGTGCCAGTATGACAGGGGTCACCGGGGAGCTGTTTTTT.

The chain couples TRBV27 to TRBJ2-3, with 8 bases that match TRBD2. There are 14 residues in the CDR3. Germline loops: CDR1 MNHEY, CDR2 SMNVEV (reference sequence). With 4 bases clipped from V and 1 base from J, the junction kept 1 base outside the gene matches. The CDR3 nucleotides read TGTGCCAGCAGTTCAGCGGGGGGCACAGATACGCAGTATTTT. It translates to CASSSAGGTDTQYF.

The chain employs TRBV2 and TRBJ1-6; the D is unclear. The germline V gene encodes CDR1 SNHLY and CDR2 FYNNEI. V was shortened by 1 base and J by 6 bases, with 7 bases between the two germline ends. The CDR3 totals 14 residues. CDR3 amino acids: CASSEGGVNSPLHF. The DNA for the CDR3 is TGTGCCAGCAGTGAAGGAGGAGTTAATTCACCCCTCCACTTT.

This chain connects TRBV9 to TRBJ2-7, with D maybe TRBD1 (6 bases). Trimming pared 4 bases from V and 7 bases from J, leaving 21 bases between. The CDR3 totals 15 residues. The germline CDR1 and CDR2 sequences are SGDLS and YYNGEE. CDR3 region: CASSHKTGSEGEQYF. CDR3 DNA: TGTGCCAGCAGCCATAAAACAGGGTCAGAGGGGGAGCAGTACTTC.